Each of the 8 T cell receptor beta chains below was sequenced from the same sample in a study of cytomegalovirus exposure and HLA in healthy donors. The primer mix had 60 Vbeta and 13 Jbeta primers. Measured with immunoSEQ multiplex PCR; TCRdb has only the in-frame clones, and not every one. The table lists 20,000 to 30,000 clones, approximately 70% of them singletons. The specimen sequenced was PBMCs. The receptors were gathered from a woman between 50 and 59 years old in good health and CMV-seronegative.

A remark on this clone: Relative to the germline gene, one junction end is altered; a read error may explain this. The chain combines TRBV7-7 with TRBJ2-7; TRBD1 is a possible D gene (6 bases). In germline, CDR1 is SSHAT, CDR2 FNYEAQ (reference sequence). The CDR3 has 13 amino acids. CDR3 sequence (DNA): TGTGCTAGCAGCTTAGCCCCCAGGGGCGAGCAGTACTTC. This sequence encodes CASSLAPRGEQYF.

The CDR3 DNA follows: TGTGCCAGCAGAGCGGGACAGGGAGGGAACACTGAAGCTTTCTTT. Encoded protein: CASRAGQGGNTEAFF. This sequence joins TRBV6-1 and TRBJ1-1; 9 positions agree with TRBD1. The CDR3 is 15 amino acids. Germline CDR1 is MNHNS and CDR2 is SASEGT. Trimming took 6 bases from V and 1 from J; bases not matched to a gene: 6.

The chain employs TRBV7-9 and TRBJ2-3, with D maybe TRBD2 (6 bases). Trimming removed 3 bases at V and 3 bases at J, with 10 bases between. The CDR3 contains 14 residues. Germline V CDR1 and CDR2: SEHNR, FQNEAQ (reference sequence). DNA for the CDR3: TGTGCCAGCAGCTTTAAGGGGAGGACAGATACGCAGTATTTT. Translating gives CASSFKGRTDTQYF.

This rearrangement joins TRBV2 to TRBJ1-1, with 7 bases aligning to TRBD1. From germline, CDR1 is SNHLY and CDR2 FYNNEI. This CDR3 comprises 14 residues. Trimming cost V 7 bases and J 6 bases; bases outside gene matches: 11. The CDR3 DNA reads TGTGCCAGCATAAAGACAGGGAAAGGGGCTGAAGCTTTCTTT. Translation gives CASIKTGKGAEAFF.

This CDR3 reads CASSLTQYNEQFF. The CDR3 DNA sequence: TGTGCCAGCAGCTTAACACAGTACAATGAGCAGTTCTTC. The chain couples TRBV11-2 to TRBJ2-1; D is unclear. CDR3 length equals 13 residues. Per germline, CDR1 SGHAT and CDR2 FQNNGV. Trimming took off 2 bases at V and 4 bases at J, with 6 bases between the two ends.

This clone came up a few times. J is TRBJ2-2 and V is TRBV6-5; TRBD1 is a possible D gene (6 bases). CDR3 size: 14 residues. Per the germline V gene, CDR1 is MNHEY and CDR2 is SVGAGI. Trimming removed 2 bases from V and 5 bases from J, with 9 bases in between. The CDR3 region has the DNA TGTGCCAGCAGTTACGGCAGGGGTACCGGGGAGCTGTTTTTT. It specifies CASSYGRGTGELFF.

The chain is built from TRBV5-4 and TRBJ2-3; D not certain. CDR1 SGHNT and CDR2 YYREEE come from the germline V gene (reference sequence). V was pared by 1 base and J by 3 bases, with 12 bases between. The CDR3 sequence is 15 residues long. The CDR3 nucleotides read TGTGCCAGCAGCTTGCCTGATGGCAAAACAGATACGCAGTATTTT. This sequence encodes CASSLPDGKTDTQYF.

This rearrangement joins TRBV18 to TRBJ1-5; unclear D gene. The CDR3 runs 15 residues. The germline V and J ends were trimmed by 5 bases and 0 bases, with 11 bases remaining between them. CDR1 is KGHSH and CDR2 is LQKENI in the germline V gene. The CDR3 DNA reads TGTGCCAGCTCAACACAGCAAGATAGCAATCAGCCCCAGCATTTT. Translation: CASSTQQDSNQPQHF.